This T cell receptor (beta chain) was retrieved from a study of cytomegalovirus exposure and HLA in healthy donors. On this clone: The antigen is undetermined.

Notes on the study in general: Rates of TCR association differed by HLA locus in a later analysis, with DRB1 highest and HLA-C lowest. Previous analysis showed most TCR beta V segments were productive about 87% or about 30% of the time. Rare sequences made up most TCRs, while some public TCRs were found in many donors.

PCR involved 60 Vbeta and 13 Jbeta primers. Per the study methods: Counted up in a later analysis, unique TCR beta chains came to 65 million to 100 million, with 9.5 million to 13 million shared. Measured with immunoSEQ multiplex PCR; TCRdb has only the in-frame clones, and not every one. V and J calls and clone size are given by that table; D and trimming were obtained from the DNA. This table has roughly 250,000 clones, just over 70% appearing once. The CDR3 covers 14 residues. V gave up 5 bases and J gave up 4 bases, with 11 bases separating them. Germline CDR1 is MDHEN and CDR2 is SYDVKM. The chain couples TRBV28 to TRBJ2-2; TRBD1 is a possible D gene (5 bases). Sequenced input: PBMCs. The source is a female donor in good health and CMV-seronegative. CDR3 nucleotide sequence: TGTGCCAGCAGTCTCCGACAGCGCACCGGGGAGCTGTTTTTT. It yields the protein CASSLRQRTGELFF.